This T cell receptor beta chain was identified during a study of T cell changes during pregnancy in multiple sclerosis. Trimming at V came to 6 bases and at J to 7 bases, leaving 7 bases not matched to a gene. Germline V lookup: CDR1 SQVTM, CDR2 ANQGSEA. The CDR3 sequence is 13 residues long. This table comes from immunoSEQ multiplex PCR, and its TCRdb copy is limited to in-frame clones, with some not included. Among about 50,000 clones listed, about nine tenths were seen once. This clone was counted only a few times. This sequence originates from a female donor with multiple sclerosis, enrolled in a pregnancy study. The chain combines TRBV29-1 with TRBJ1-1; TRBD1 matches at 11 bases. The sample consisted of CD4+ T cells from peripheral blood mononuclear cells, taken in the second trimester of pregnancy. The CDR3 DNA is TGCAGCGTGATTCGGGACAGGGGGAATGAAGCTTTCTTT. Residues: CSVIRDRGNEAFF.